This T cell receptor beta chain emerged from a study of T cell changes during pregnancy in multiple sclerosis. Libraries were prepared by immunoSEQ multiplex PCR; TCRdb keeps only in-frame clonotypes and omits some of them. The data hold about 81,000 clones, with over 85% observed a single time. Germline loops: CDR1 SEHNR, CDR2 FQNEAQ (reference sequence). Trimming took off 4 bases at V and 0 bases at J, with 6 bases between the two ends. This CDR3 is built from 13 residues. The source of this sequence is a female donor in good health, enrolled as a control in a pregnancy study. The specimen comprised peripheral blood, sampled in the third trimester of pregnancy. The V gene is TRBV7-9, the J gene TRBJ1-1; a possible D gene is TRBD1 (5 bases). As DNA, the CDR3 is TGTGCCAGCAGCTCGACAGTGAACACTGAAGCTTTCTTT. Translation gives CASSSTVNTEAFF.